Listed here are 18 T cell receptor beta chains from one sample, sequenced in a study of T-cell memory formation after mild COVID-19 (dated by TCRdb to the early 2020s). Library generation was performed with 5' RACE. Sequencer: Illumina NovaSeq 6000. The public sequencing data were trimmed at Q25 with fastp and processed into clonotypes with MiXCR by TCRdb, which kept only in-frame beta chains. Rows with a matching CDR3 protein are joined into one entry that keeps the most common DNA and genes. The sample table holds 90,000 to 130,000 distinct CDR3 sequences, of which roughly a sixth were seen once. The ten largest clones add up to less than 6.5% of the sample. The sequenced material came from PBMCs or a T cell subset sorted from them (not recorded which). All receptors come from a man aged 18-30 years who had mild COVID-19 (a few samples of this study predate the infection). The sample titles of this study are shuffled in the database, so cell type and time point are left out; the donor was told from shared clones.

CDR3 nucleotides: TGTGCCAGCAGCCTAGACGGGACAGGGGTCCCGTACGTC. Amino acids: CASSLDGTGVPYV. The rearrangement links TRBV14 to TRBJ2-7; 10 bases map to TRBD1. V dropped 4 bases and J dropped 12; count of bases not matched to a gene: 9. CDR3 size: 13 residues. Germline V gene data show CDR1 as SGHDN and CDR2 as FVKESK.

This clonotype has just a few counts. The CDR3 nucleotides are TGTGCCACTTCACTCCCCGGTGGAAACATTCAGTACTTC. As protein: CATSLPGGNIQYF. The genes are TRBV12-3 or TRBV12-4 and TRBJ2-4; D call uncertain. Trimming took 10 bases from V and 6 from J, leaving 16 bases between them. The CDR3 is 13 residues long.

The chain uses TRBV7-9 and TRBJ2-5; maybe TRBD2 (6 bases). The CDR3 runs to 14 residues. V was shortened by 5 bases and J by 5 bases, with 15 bases between the two germline ends. The V gene's germline CDR1 is SEHNR and CDR2 FQNEAQ (reference sequence). Here the CDR3 reads CASSRWGEVETQYF. CDR3 DNA: TGTGCCAGCAGCCGATGGGGGGAGGTGGAGACCCAGTACTTC.

This clonotype was seen a handful of times. The rearrangement uses TRBV12-3 or TRBV12-4 and TRBJ1-1; D remains ambiguous. Trimming left V 5 bases short and J 3 bases short, with 4 bases between. This CDR3 is 11 amino acids long. The CDR3 nucleotides are TGTGCCAGCAGTCAACACACTGAAGCTTTCTTT. Protein: CASSQHTEAFF.

This clonotype was observed a few times. The chain links TRBV5-1 to TRBJ2-3; 7 bases line up with TRBD2. Germline values: CDR1 SGHRS, CDR2 YFSETQ. CDR3 length: 15 residues. V shed 4 bases and J 7 bases; nucleotides not matched to a gene: 12. The CDR3 loop reads CASSMALAPPNTQYF. For the CDR3, the DNA is TGCGCCAGCAGCATGGCACTAGCGCCGCCGAATACGCAGTATTTT. The full variable domain, rest sourced from reference TRBV5-1 and TRBJ2-3, is KAGVTQTPRYLIKTRGQQVTLSCSPISGHRSVSWYQQTPGQGLQFLFEYFSETQRNKGNFPGRFSGRQFSNSRSEMNVSTLELGDSALYLCASSMALAPPNTQYFGPGTRLTVL.

The V gene is TRBV2, the J gene TRBJ1-2, with D perhaps TRBD1 (6 bases). The V gene lost 1 base and the J gene lost 4 bases, with 13 bases spanning the gap. The germline V gene has CDR1 SNHLY and CDR2 FYNNEI. The CDR3 extends over 15 amino acids. The CDR3 DNA follows: TGTGCCAGCAGTGAAGACGGGCAGGGGTTCTATGGCTACACCTTC. Protein: CASSEDGQGFYGYTF.

This clonotype was counted at least ten times. The V gene is TRBV20-1, the J gene TRBJ2-3; D may correspond to TRBD1 or TRBD2 (6 bases each). Trimming left V 4 bases short and J 4 bases short, with 18 bases between. The CDR3 loop spans 15 amino acids. The germline gives CDR1 DFQATT, CDR2 SNEGSKA (reference sequence). Here the CDR3 reads CSATASGAGSDTQYF. CDR3 sequence (DNA): TGCAGTGCTACCGCCTCGGGGGCCGGATCAGATACGCAGTATTTT.

The chain uses TRBV7-2 and TRBJ2-3, with a weak D call TRBD1 (5 bases). The CDR3 has 13 residues. Germline V gives CDR1 SGHTA, CDR2 FQGNSA. V was pared by 5 bases and J by 2 bases, with 8 bases between. The chain's CDR3 is CASSPRATDTQYF. The DNA for the CDR3 is TGTGCCAGCAGCCCCAGGGCCACAGATACGCAGTATTTT. Together with reference TRBV7-2 and TRBJ2-3, the CDR3 gives the full variable domain: GAGVSQSPSNKVTEKGKDVELRCDPISGHTALYWYRQSLGQGLEFLIYFQGNSAPDKSGLPSDRFSAERTGGSVSTLTIQRTQQEDSAVYLCASSPRATDTQYFGPGTRLTVL.

The chain is built from TRBV5-1 and TRBJ2-3, with 7 bases identical to TRBD1. Trimming took 7 bases from V and 0 from J; bases not matched to a gene: 8. Germline lookup yields CDR1 SGHRS and CDR2 YFSETQ. This CDR3 has 15 residues. Here the CDR3 DNA reads TGCGCCAGCGGACCCACAGGGGTTAGCACAGATACGCAGTATTTT. Protein product: CASGPTGVSTDTQYF.

A few counts support this clonotype. The V call is TRBV7-2, the J call TRBJ2-6, with D uncertain. This CDR3 contains 13 residues. Per germline, CDR1 SGHTA and CDR2 FQGNSA. Trimming took off 5 bases at V and 3 bases at J, with 5 bases between the two ends. The CDR3 DNA sequence: TGTGCCAGCAGCCTAGTTGGGGCCAACGTCCTGACTTTC. Protein product: CASSLVGANVLTF.

The chain has TRBV7-2 and TRBJ2-3; TRBD2 might be the D (6 bases). The CDR3 totals 14 residues. CDR1 and CDR2 (germline): SGHTA, FQGNSA. V shed 7 bases and J shed 6 bases, with 17 bases lying between them. CDR3 protein: CASTMGGFLDTQYF. Written as DNA, the CDR3 is TGTGCCAGCACTATGGGGGGATTCTTGGATACGCAGTATTTT.

This rearrangement joins TRBV5-6 to TRBJ2-3; a weak D match, TRBD2 (6 bases). V was trimmed by 4 bases and J by 4 bases, leaving 16 bases between them. CDR1 and CDR2 from the germline V gene are SGHDT and YYEEEE. CDR3 length: 15 amino acids. The CDR3: CASSREWQGPDTQYF. The CDR3 bases are TGTGCCAGCAGCCGGGAGTGGCAGGGCCCAGATACGCAGTATTTT.

The V call is TRBV9, the J call TRBJ1-1; weak D call: TRBD1 (5 bases). The germline V gene has CDR1 SGDLS and CDR2 YYNGEE. The CDR3 contains 18 residues. The V and J ends lost 0 bases and 0 bases respectively, with 18 bases between them. The DNA of the CDR3 is TGTGCCAGCAGCGTAGCTCCGGGGGGAGGGGACCTGAACACTGAAGCTTTCTTT. It translates to CASSVAPGGGDLNTEAFF.

This clonotype turned up a few times. V gene TRBV4-3 combines with J gene TRBJ2-2, with 7 bases fitting TRBD1. Trimming cost V 4 bases and J 6 bases; bases outside gene matches: 5. The CDR3 spans 14 residues. Germline-derived CDR1 and CDR2 are LGHNA and YSLEER. The CDR3 region is CASSPETGSGELFF. The CDR3 DNA sequence: TGCGCCAGCAGCCCAGAGACAGGGTCCGGGGAGCTGTTTTTT.

In its sample, this clonotype was seen a few times. The chain couples TRBV24-1 to TRBJ1-1; no firm D call. V was trimmed by 7 bases and J by 2 bases, leaving 7 bases between them. This CDR3 is 12 amino acids long. Germline V lookup: CDR1 KGHDR, CDR2 SFDVKD. This chain's CDR3 is CATRGTNTEAFF. Here the CDR3 DNA reads TGTGCCACCAGGGGTACAAACACTGAAGCTTTCTTT.

The V and J genes are TRBV4-1 and TRBJ2-2; possible D gene TRBD2, 5 bases. Trimming stripped 6 bases from V and 5 bases from J, with 19 bases between. The CDR3 covers 16 residues. The germline V gene encodes CDR1 MGHRA and CDR2 YSYEKL. CDR3 amino acids: CASRVIGKRGTGELFF. In nucleotides, the CDR3 is TGCGCCAGCAGGGTTATTGGGAAGAGAGGGACCGGGGAGCTGTTTTTT.

The CDR3 DNA follows: TGTGCCTGGAGTAGGGGGGGGACCCAGTACTTC. Amino acid sequence: CAWSRGGTQYF. J is TRBJ2-5 and V is TRBV30; the D gene is possibly TRBD2 (7 bases). Germline-derived CDR1 and CDR2 are GTSNPN and SVGIG (reference sequence). The CDR3 spans 11 residues. The V gene lost 2 bases and the J gene lost 7 bases, with 8 bases spanning the gap.

This clonotype has only a few counts. The chain links TRBV4-2 to TRBJ2-3; D is uncertain. The V end lost 3 bases, the J end lost 4 bases, and 8 bases lay between the germline ends. The CDR3 extends over 13 amino acids. Germline lookup yields CDR1 LGHNA and CDR2 YNFKEQ. In DNA, the CDR3 is TGTGCCAGCAGCCAGGCGGCGGCAGATACGCAGTATTTT. Translated: CASSQAAADTQYF.